This T cell receptor (beta chain) appears in the sequencing data of a study of blood T cell repertoires in COVID-19. Study background: Some COVID-19 samples were acute and others convalescent; all came from the United States, Italy and Spain. The cDNA or gDNA used as material had been derived from T cells, B-cell-depleted T cells, or PBMCs.

Method: immunoSEQ multiplex PCR; TCRdb's copy keeps in-frame clones and lacks some. Among approximately 240,000 clones listed, 65% to 85% were seen once. Germline-derived CDR1 and CDR2 are SGHRS and YFSETQ. The CDR3 is 15 amino acids. After removal of 3 bases from V and 5 bases from J, the junction contained 7 bases not matched to a gene. The chain links TRBV5-1 to TRBJ2-7, with 11 bases fitting TRBD2. The receptor's source is a woman aged 40 to 50 with active or convalescent COVID-19. Sequencing was carried out using peripheral blood. The CDR3 coding sequence is TGCGCCAGCAGCTCCTTTAGCGGGGGGGCCGACGAGCAGTACTTC. Translated, it gives CASSSFSGGADEQYF.